This T cell receptor (beta chain) was sequenced in a study of shared clonotypes between healthy human individuals. Clones were read by immunoSEQ multiplex PCR, and TCRdb kept only the in-frame ones, dropping some. Among about 1.1 million clones, around 78% were seen once, and the ten largest hold approximately 0.5%. The CDR3 runs 14 residues. Trimming took off 1 base at V and 7 bases at J, with 10 bases between the two ends. Germline V gene sequence: CDR1 MNHNS, CDR2 SASEGT. This clone was detected only a few times. This chain connects TRBV6-1 to TRBJ2-2; TRBD2 is a possible D gene (6 bases). The sequence came from a young man in good health. Some clones in this sample may be carry-over from other donors' samples. Sequenced input: memory CD4+ T cells from PBMCs. This sample's subset: CD45RA-negative fraction. The CDR3 nucleotides read TGTGCCAGCAGTGAAGGTCTAGCGCTCGGGGAGCTGTTTTTT. It encodes CASSEGLALGELFF.